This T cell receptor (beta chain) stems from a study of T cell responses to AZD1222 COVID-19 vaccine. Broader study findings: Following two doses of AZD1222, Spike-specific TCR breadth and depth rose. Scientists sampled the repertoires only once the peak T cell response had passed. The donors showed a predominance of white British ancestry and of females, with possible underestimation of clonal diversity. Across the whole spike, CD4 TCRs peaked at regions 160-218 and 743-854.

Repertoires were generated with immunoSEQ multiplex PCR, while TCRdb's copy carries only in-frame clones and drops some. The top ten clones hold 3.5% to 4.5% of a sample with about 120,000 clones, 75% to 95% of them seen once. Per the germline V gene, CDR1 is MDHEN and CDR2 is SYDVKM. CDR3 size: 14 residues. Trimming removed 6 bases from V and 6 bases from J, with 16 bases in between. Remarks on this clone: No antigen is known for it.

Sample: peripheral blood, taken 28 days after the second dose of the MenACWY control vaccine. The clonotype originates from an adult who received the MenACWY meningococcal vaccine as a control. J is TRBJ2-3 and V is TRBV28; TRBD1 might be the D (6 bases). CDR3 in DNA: TGTGCCAGCAGAGAGACCGGACAGATCGATACGCAGTATTTT. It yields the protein CASRETGQIDTQYF.